This TCR beta chain originates from a study of T cells after yellow fever vaccination (dated by TCRdb to 2018 to 2020). Regarding the study in general: The SMART-Seq v4 Ultra Low Input RNA kit was used to prepare libraries from fractions with low cell numbers. To follow T-cell clones before and after both primary and booster YFV17D yellow fever vaccination, bulk TCR alpha and beta repertoires underwent longitudinal sequencing. Two healthy male donors, one aged 18 to 30 and one aged 30 to 40 years, made up the cohort. Blood was collected at multiple timepoints before and after primary and secondary immunization, and bulk PBMC replicates and cell subsets were isolated.

Taken with the paper, the label for treatment or condition translates to: live attenuated yellow fever vaccine strain. A standard Ficoll-Paque protocol was used to isolate PBMCs from peripheral blood. CD4 and CD8 T-cell fractions were isolated with Dynabeads CD4 and CD8 positive selection kits. TriZol was used to extract RNA from bulk PBMCs, CD4 and CD8 fractions, and dextramer-positive and dextramer-negative fractions. For this clonotype: Its antigen remains unidentified. It has no much larger one-base neighbor in the sample; base qualities were not kept.

The CDR3 runs 15 residues from the cysteine to the phenylalanine. The retained sequence is limited to the CDR3, 45 bases, with the frame set at the first base. Between the V and J ends, shortened by 5 bases and 2 bases respectively, the junction contains 10 bases. CDR1 is given as SGHAT and CDR2 as FQNNGV, both from the germline V gene. Study-level results and caveats: After the booster, most of the clones that had expanded following primary vaccination were detected again (almost 98% of CD4 and around 90% of CD8), which suggests that memory was broadly maintained. A small fraction of clonotypes appeared in both the CD4 and CD8 compartments, likely as a result of convergent recombination. Computational filtering was required because FACS-sorted repertoires could contain abundant contaminating clonotypes from the bulk population. Because the study included only a couple of donors, the extent to which the findings can be generalized is limited. Compared with the primary T-cell response, the secondary T-cell response was weaker but faster, peaking on day 5 rather than day 15.

Synthesis of TCR cDNA relied on 5'RACE template switching, a step that introduced a universal primer site along with unique molecular identifiers. Priming for cDNA synthesis came from both the TCR alpha and TCR beta constant segments. Two PCR steps were used to amplify libraries, with sample barcodes and sequencing adapters being added in the second step. Sequencing of the libraries was done on either Illumina HiSeq 2500 (2x100 bp) or NovaSeq (2x150 bp). The original pipeline was this. MIGEC handled demultiplexing of reads and collapsing into UMI consensus sequences, while MiXCR performed V(D)J alignment. Using edgeR on replicate PBMC samples, clonotypes were called vaccine-responding if FDR was below 0.01 and the log2 fold change was above 5 up to day 15. Bulk clonotypes were assigned CD4 or CD8 identity according to which sequenced CD4 or CD8 repertoire held them at higher abundance. Using fastp at Q25 and MiXCR, TCRdb reprocessed the public reads and kept productive beta chains. Each entry merges the rows of one CDR3 protein and shows their most common DNA and genes. TCRdb's processing, not the authors' own work, is the source of the V and J calls. The sample has tens of thousands of distinct CDR3 sequences on record, roughly 7.4% of them singletons. About 33% of the sample is in the top ten clones.

The TCR sequence derives from a man aged 18 to 30 who received the YFV17D yellow fever vaccine. Recombination connected TRBV11-2 to TRBJ2-6; the D gene cannot be named for sure. The specimen comprised CD8+ T cells sorted from PBMCs, sampled 5 days after the first yellow fever vaccination. CDR3 protein: CASSPLVAGANVLTF. DNA sequence: TGTGCCAGCAGCCCCTTGGTTGCTGGGGCCAACGTCCTGACTTTC.